The next 24 T cell receptor beta chains were all read from a single sample in a study of cytomegalovirus exposure and HLA in healthy donors (dated by TCRdb to 2015 to 2018). The protocol used for the library was the immunoSEQ multiplex PCR assay. For the multiplex PCR, a mixture combining 60 forward primers for TCR Vbeta segments and 13 reverse primers for TCR Jbeta segments was used. In TCRdb, the immuneACCESS table is reduced to in-frame sequences with V and J assigned. These tables do not hold every clone; where another copy was compared, an unresolved V gene accounts for under half, and the others remain unexplained. The sample table contains around 160,000 clones; only one count was recorded for 60% to 80% of them. Of the sample, about 14% falls within the top ten clones. Sequenced input: PBMCs. These TCRs come from a man between 50 and 59 years old in good health and CMV-seropositive.

This chain links TRBV28 with TRBJ2-7; 10 nucleotides align to TRBD1. The CDR3 is 16 residues long. Germline loops: CDR1 MDHEN, CDR2 SYDVKM. Trimming at V came to 7 bases and at J to 6 bases, leaving 15 bases not matched to a gene. This CDR3 reads CASKFHGGTGEPEQYF. In DNA form, the CDR3 reads TGTGCCAGCAAGTTTCATGGAGGGACAGGGGAACCCGAGCAGTACTTC.

For the CDR3, the DNA is TGTGCCAGCTCACCAACCGGGACTGGAAATCAGCCCCAGCATTTT. This gives the protein CASSPTGTGNQPQHF. The V and J genes are TRBV18 and TRBJ1-5, with a possible D match to TRBD1 (5 bases). The length of the CDR3 is 15 residues. In germline, CDR1 is KGHSH, CDR2 LQKENI. Trimming left V 2 bases short and J 4 bases short, with 12 bases between.

The J gene is TRBJ2-1, the V gene TRBV15; D unclear. Germline assignment: CDR1 LNHNV and CDR2 YYDKDF (reference sequence). The CDR3 consists of 11 residues. V was shortened by 5 bases and J by 4 bases, with 3 bases between the two germline ends. The CDR3 DNA follows: TGTGCCACCAGCCTGTACAATGAGCAGTTCTTC. It codes for CATSLYNEQFF.

V and J are TRBV14 and TRBJ1-3; a possible D gene is TRBD1 (6 bases). CDR3 length: 15 amino acids. Germline CDR1 reads SGHDN; CDR2 reads FVKESK. Trimming took 9 bases from V and 1 from J, leaving 16 bases between them. The CDR3 is CASTPDSLSGNTIYF. DNA of the CDR3: TGTGCCAGTACCCCGGACAGCTTATCTGGAAACACCATATATTTT.

This chain uses TRBV28 with TRBJ1-3; TRBD1 matches at 10 bases. The J segment lost 4 bases and the V segment lost 3 bases, leaving 6 bases of the junction unmatched. The length of the CDR3 is 16 residues. CDR1 is MDHEN and CDR2 is SYDVKM in the germline V gene. CDR3 in DNA: TGTGCCAGCAGTTTTCAAACGGGACAGGGGGGAAACACCATATATTTT. It encodes CASSFQTGQGGNTIYF. The variable domain in full, with the rest retrieved from reference TRBV28 and TRBJ1-3, is DVKVTQSSRYLVKRTGEKVFLECVQDMDHENMFWYRQDPGLGLRLIYFSYDVKMKEKGDIPEGYSVSREKKERFSLILESASTNQTSMYLCASSFQTGQGGNTIYFGEGSWLTVV.

In this sample, this clone turned up once. The chain couples TRBV5-5 to TRBJ1-4; D is unclear. The CDR3 loop spans 15 amino acids. The V and J ends lost 4 bases and 0 bases respectively, with 10 bases between them. Looked up from germline, CDR1 is SGHKS and CDR2 is YYEKEE (reference sequence). The CDR3 loop reads CASSRWRATNEKLFF. The CDR3 DNA reads TGTGCCAGCAGCCGGTGGAGAGCAACTAATGAAAAACTGTTTTTT.

The V call is TRBV28, the J call TRBJ1-4, with 7 bases that match TRBD1. This CDR3 spans 15 amino acids. With V trimmed by 6 bases and J by 2 bases, 6 bases remained unmatched. Germline CDR1 is MDHEN and CDR2 is SYDVKM. For the CDR3, the DNA is TGTGCCAGCAGCCAGGGGGACCTCACTAATGAAAAACTGTTTTTT. This gives the protein CASSQGDLTNEKLFF.

V is TRBV7-2 and J is TRBJ2-7; 9 bases are a match to TRBD1. The germline V gene has CDR1 SGHTA and CDR2 FQGNSA. V lost 1 base to trimming and J lost 5 bases; unmatched junction nucleotides: 6. CDR3 length equals 15 residues. The DNA of the CDR3 is TGTGCCAGCAGCTTAGGTGTCGGGACAGGGAACGAGCAGTACTTC. It codes for CASSLGVGTGNEQYF.

This chain links TRBV7-2 with TRBJ2-7, with 7 positions matching TRBD1. The CDR3 is 15 residues long. The V gene's germline CDR1 is SGHTA and CDR2 FQGNSA. V lost 4 bases, J lost 4 bases, and 10 bases stayed unmatched. The CDR3 DNA follows: TGTGCCAGCAGCTCTCGACAGGGAATGATTTACGAGCAGTACTTC. As protein: CASSSRQGMIYEQYF.

The V gene is TRBV14, the J gene TRBJ2-6; no reliable D call. This CDR3 comprises 16 residues. The germline V gene encodes CDR1 SGHDN and CDR2 FVKESK. V was pared by 1 base and J by 0 bases, with 7 bases between. CDR3 amino acids: CASSQAVYSGANVLTF. CDR3 DNA sequence: TGTGCCAGCAGCCAAGCAGTTTACTCTGGGGCCAACGTCCTGACTTTC.

CDR3 in DNA: TGTGCCAGCAGCCCACAGGGGAGCACAGATACGCAGTATTTT. Its protein product is CASSPQGSTDTQYF. This chain joins TRBV13 and TRBJ2-3; TRBD1 agrees at 7 bases. Germline CDR1 and CDR2: PRHDT and FYEKMQ (reference sequence). V lost 5 bases to trimming and J lost 0 bases; unmatched junction nucleotides: 2. The CDR3 loop spans 14 amino acids.

The chain carries TRBV6-1 and TRBJ1-5; D gene unclear. V lost 2 bases and J lost 6, with 11 bases in between. Germline CDR1 MNHNS, CDR2 SASEGT. This CDR3 spans 14 amino acids. The CDR3 reads CASSEMGVSQPQHF. CDR3 nucleotide sequence: TGTGCCAGCAGTGAAATGGGAGTCTCTCAGCCCCAGCATTTT.

V gene TRBV28 combines with J gene TRBJ2-5; no clear D gene. CDR1 is MDHEN, CDR2 SYDVKM, per germline. V lost 5 bases and J 7 bases, leaving 11 bases between the germline ends. This CDR3 has 12 amino acids. The CDR3 is CASSPSIVTQYF. In DNA, the CDR3 is TGTGCCAGCAGTCCCTCGATAGTGACCCAGTACTTC.

The DNA of the CDR3 is TGTGCCAGCAGCTTAGTAAACGGCGGGGCCCACGAGCAGTACTTC. It is translated as CASSLVNGGAHEQYF. This chain connects TRBV7-2 to TRBJ2-5; a weak D match, TRBD2 (6 bases). The J call may be in error: the DNA end matches TRBJ2-7 better. Per the germline V gene, CDR1 is SGHTA and CDR2 is FQGNSA. This CDR3 spans 15 amino acids.

The V call is TRBV13, the J call TRBJ1-2; weak D call: TRBD1 (6 bases). This CDR3 spans 14 amino acids. The V gene's germline CDR1 is PRHDT and CDR2 FYEKMQ (reference sequence). The V end was cut by 6 bases, the J end by 2 bases, with 13 bases between. The CDR3 sequence is CASSWRTDNYGYTF. CDR3 nucleotides: TGTGCCAGCAGTTGGAGGACAGACAACTATGGCTACACCTTC.

The count of this clone is one. The J gene is TRBJ2-1, the V gene TRBV9; 7 bases agree with TRBD2. There are 17 residues in the CDR3. Trimming removed 4 bases from V and 5 bases from J; junction bases left unmatched: 15. Germline CDR1 and CDR2: SGDLS and YYNGEE. The CDR3 bases are TGTGCCAGCAGCTCCCGTGGGGGGGGGATCATCGACAATGAGCAGTTCTTC. Its protein product is CASSSRGGGIIDNEQFF.

The chain carries TRBV18 and TRBJ1-4; D not resolved. There are 14 residues in the CDR3. Germline V lookup: CDR1 KGHSH, CDR2 LQKENI. V was clipped by 3 bases and J by 3 bases, with 8 bases between them. CDR3 DNA sequence: TGTGCCAGCTCACCTTTCGCAGCTAATGAAAAACTGTTTTTT. Its protein product is CASSPFAANEKLFF.

This chain uses TRBV19 with TRBJ2-7; 7 nucleotides agree with TRBD1. Losses at the gene ends were 5 bases for V and 5 bases for J; bases not matched to a gene: 9. The CDR3 is 14 residues long. Germline V gene lookup returns CDR1 LNHDA and CDR2 SQIVND (reference sequence). CDR3: CASSSQAGQDEQYF. CDR3 bases: TGTGCCAGTAGTTCACAGGCCGGACAGGACGAGCAGTACTTC.

This chain uses TRBV30 with TRBJ2-1; D is uncertain. Trimming left V 0 bases short and J 8 bases short, with 5 bases between. This CDR3 is 11 amino acids long. Germline assignment: CDR1 GTSNPN and CDR2 SVGIG (reference sequence). CDR3 DNA sequence: TGTGCCTGGAGTGTCTTCGATGAGCAGTTCTTC. Translating it yields CAWSVFDEQFF.

The chain carries TRBV13 and TRBJ2-5; TRBD2 aligns across 9 bases. This CDR3 has 17 amino acids. Germline CDR1 and CDR2: PRHDT and FYEKMQ (reference sequence). The V segment lost 0 bases and the J segment 1 base; nucleotides outside the gene matches: 6. CDR3 sequence reads: CASSLGNLAGSQETQYF. The CDR3 DNA is TGTGCCAGCAGCTTAGGCAATCTAGCGGGGAGCCAAGAGACCCAGTACTTC.

This sequence joins TRBV7-9 and TRBJ1-2; 9 bases agree with TRBD1. V lost 6 bases, J lost 7 bases, and 6 bases stayed unmatched. The germline V gene has CDR1 SEHNR and CDR2 FQNEAQ (reference sequence). The CDR3 loop spans 13 amino acids. CDR3 nucleotide sequence: TGTGCCAGCAGGGGGGGACAGGGTCTTGGCTACACCTTC. It codes for CASRGGQGLGYTF.

This clone was seen only once. The rearrangement joins TRBV15 to TRBJ1-2, with D maybe TRBD1 (5 bases). Germline CDR1 is LNHNV and CDR2 is YYDKDF (reference sequence). The CDR3 loop spans 16 amino acids. Trimming cost V 0 bases and J 2 bases, with 13 bases left between them. The CDR3 nucleotides read TGTGCCACCAGCAGAGACAACCCTGGGGCGAACTATGGCTACACCTTC. Protein product: CATSRDNPGANYGYTF.

Of note for this clone: Different DNA sequences within this sample yield the same CDR3. The chain carries TRBV7-8 and TRBJ1-6; D unresolved. Trimming removed 2 bases from V and 0 bases from J, with 11 bases in between. The CDR3 extends over 17 amino acids. In germline, CDR1 is SGHVS, CDR2 FQNEAQ. This CDR3 is CASSLTGISSYNSPLHF. Here the CDR3 DNA reads TGTGCCAGCAGCTTAACGGGAATAAGCTCCTATAATTCACCCCTCCACTTT.

This clone was found once. The chain uses TRBV7-9 and TRBJ2-7; 12 nucleotides agree with TRBD2. CDR1 and CDR2 (germline): SEHNR, FQNEAQ (reference sequence). This CDR3 comprises 18 residues. V shed 6 bases and J 4 bases; nucleotides not matched to a gene: 16. CDR3 loop: CASSPAASGRGPGYEQYF. CDR3 nucleotide sequence: TGTGCCAGCAGTCCAGCGGCTAGCGGGAGGGGTCCGGGGTACGAGCAGTACTTC.